Shown below are 2 T cell receptor beta chains from a single sample sequenced in a study of cytomegalovirus exposure and HLA in healthy donors. Vbeta (60) and Jbeta (13) primers were used in the PCR. Method: immunoSEQ multiplex PCR; TCRdb's copy keeps in-frame clones and lacks some. The top ten hold under 4% of the sample, which has about 160,000 clones, over 60% seen once. Material for sequencing was PBMCs. Receptors were obtained from a woman aged 40 to 55 in good health and CMV-seronegative.

The rearrangement joins TRBV2 to TRBJ1-1, with D unclear. This CDR3 region has 12 residues. V lost 4 bases and J lost 4, with 7 bases in between. Germline CDR1 SNHLY, CDR2 FYNNEI. This CDR3 reads CASSGYTTEAFF. In DNA, the CDR3 is TGTGCCAGCAGTGGCTATACCACTGAAGCTTTCTTT.

This chain links TRBV7-2 with TRBJ1-6; TRBD1 is a possible D gene (6 bases). CDR3 length: 17 residues. In germline, CDR1 is SGHTA, CDR2 FQGNSA. Trimming removed 0 bases at V and 8 bases at J, with 17 bases between. This chain's CDR3 is CASSLALRQGHDSPLHF. In DNA, the CDR3 is TGTGCCAGCAGCTTAGCTCTGAGGCAGGGGCACGATTCACCCCTCCACTTT.